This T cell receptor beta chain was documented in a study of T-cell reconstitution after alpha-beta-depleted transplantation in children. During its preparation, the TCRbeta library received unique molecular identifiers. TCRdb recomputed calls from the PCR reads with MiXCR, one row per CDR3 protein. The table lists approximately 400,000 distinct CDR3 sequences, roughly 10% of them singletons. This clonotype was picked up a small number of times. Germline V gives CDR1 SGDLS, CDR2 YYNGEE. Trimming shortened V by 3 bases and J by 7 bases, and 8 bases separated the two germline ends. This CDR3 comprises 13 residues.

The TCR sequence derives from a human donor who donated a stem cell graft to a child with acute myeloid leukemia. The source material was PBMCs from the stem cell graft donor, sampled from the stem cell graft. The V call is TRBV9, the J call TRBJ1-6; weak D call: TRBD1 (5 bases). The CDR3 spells CASSAQGNSPLHF. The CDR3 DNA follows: TGTGCCAGCAGCGCCCAGGGAAATTCACCCCTCCACTTT.